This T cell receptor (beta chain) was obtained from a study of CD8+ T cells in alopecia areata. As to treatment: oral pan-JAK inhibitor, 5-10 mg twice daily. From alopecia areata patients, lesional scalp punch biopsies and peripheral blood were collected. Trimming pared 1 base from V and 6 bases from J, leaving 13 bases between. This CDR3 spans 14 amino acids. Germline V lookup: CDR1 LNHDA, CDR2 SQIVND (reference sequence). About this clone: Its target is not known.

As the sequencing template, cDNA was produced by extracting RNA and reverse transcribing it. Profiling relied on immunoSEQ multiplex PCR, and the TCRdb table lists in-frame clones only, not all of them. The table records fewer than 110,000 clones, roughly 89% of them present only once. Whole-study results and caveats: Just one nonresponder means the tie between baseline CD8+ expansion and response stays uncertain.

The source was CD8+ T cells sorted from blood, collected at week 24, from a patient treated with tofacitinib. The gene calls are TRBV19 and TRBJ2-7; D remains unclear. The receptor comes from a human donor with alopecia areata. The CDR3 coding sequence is TGTGCCAGTAGTATAGTCCACGGGCCGAGCGAGCAGTACTTC. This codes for CASSIVHGPSEQYF. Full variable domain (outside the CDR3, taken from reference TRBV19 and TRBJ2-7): DGGITQSPKYLFRKEGQNVTLSCEQNLNHDAMYWYRQDPGQGLRLIYYSQIVNDFQKGDIAEGYSVSREKKESFPLTVTSAQKNPTAFYLCASSIVHGPSEQYFGPGTRLTVT.